The 13 T cell receptor beta chains presented below share a single source sample, sequenced in a study of monozygotic twins with inflammatory bowel disease. TCRdb reworked the 5' RACE reads into one entry per CDR3 protein, no DNA. The data show more than 300,000 distinct CDR3 sequences, and the top ten clones hold 2.5% to 3%. The sequencing input was blood. Source of these receptors: a human donor with ulcerative colitis or Crohn's disease, or a healthy co-twin of an affected twin (not recorded which).

Here the CDR3 reads CASSSDYQPQHF. The chain is built from TRBV12-3 or TRBV12-4 and TRBJ1-5. There are 12 residues in the CDR3.

V usage is TRBV30 and J usage is TRBJ2-5; checking the TCRdb D call of TRBD1 is not possible without DNA. The germline V gene encodes CDR1 GTSNPN and CDR2 SVGIG (reference sequence). The length of the CDR3 is 14 residues. The CDR3 loop is CAYGQGRAWETQYF.

This rearrangement joins TRBV28 to TRBJ2-2; TCRdb picks TRBD1, but there is no DNA to check that call. The CDR3 is 16 residues long. CDR1 and CDR2 (germline): MDHEN, SYDVKM. CDR3: CASSSPWVANTGELFF.

The chain uses TRBV5-1 and TRBJ1-3; TCRdb's D call, TRBD1, is unchecked because there is no DNA. There are 16 residues in the CDR3. CDR1 and CDR2 (germline): SGHRS, YFSETQ. CDR3 region: CASSLQGASSGNTIYF. Together with reference TRBV5-1 and TRBJ1-3, the CDR3 gives the full variable domain: KAGVTQTPRYLIKTRGQQVTLSCSPISGHRSVSWYQQTPGQGLQFLFEYFSETQRNKGNFPGRFSGRQFSNSRSEMNVSTLELGDSALYLCASSLQGASSGNTIYFGEGSWLTVV.

The chain recombines TRBV7-2 with TRBJ2-1; TCRdb lists TRBD2, though no DNA is available to test this call. CDR3 size: 15 residues. Germline CDR1 reads SGHTA; CDR2 reads FQGNSA. The CDR3 sequence is CASSRTSGSYNEQFF.

This rearrangement joins TRBV7-9 to TRBJ1-1; absent DNA, TCRdb's TRBD1 call cannot be checked. Germline CDR1 SEHNR, CDR2 FQNEAQ (reference sequence). This CDR3 is 11 amino acids long. The CDR3 reads CASTLVTEAFF.

The genes are TRBV7-8 and TRBJ2-7; checking the TCRdb D call of TRBD1 is not possible without DNA. This CDR3 is built from 17 residues. CDR1 and CDR2 (germline): SGHVS, FQNEAQ. Here the CDR3 reads CASSPTLGRQGTYEQYF.

This chain uses TRBV5-1 with TRBJ1-1. The germline gives CDR1 SGHRS, CDR2 YFSETQ. The CDR3 consists of 15 residues. This CDR3 is CASSLENGEGTEAFF. The complete variable domain, with remaining parts taken from reference TRBV5-1 and TRBJ1-1, reads KAGVTQTPRYLIKTRGQQVTLSCSPISGHRSVSWYQQTPGQGLQFLFEYFSETQRNKGNFPGRFSGRQFSNSRSEMNVSTLELGDSALYLCASSLENGEGTEAFFGQGTRLTVV.

The chain joins TRBV6-5 to TRBJ2-6. CDR3 length equals 16 residues. Per the germline V gene, CDR1 is MNHEY and CDR2 is SVGAGI. CDR3 region: CASSYSSSSGANVLTF.

The genes are TRBV12-3 or TRBV12-4 and TRBJ2-5; TCRdb returns TRBD2, unconfirmable since there is no DNA. The CDR3 spans 18 residues. CDR3: CASSLGLAGHLIQETQYF.

The chain joins TRBV5-1 to TRBJ1-5; as DNA is missing, the TRBD1 call by TCRdb cannot be tested. Germline V lookup: CDR1 SGHRS, CDR2 YFSETQ. The CDR3 contains 16 residues. CDR3 loop: CASSLGSGTANQPQHF. The whole variable domain, remainder taken from reference TRBV5-1 and TRBJ1-5, is KAGVTQTPRYLIKTRGQQVTLSCSPISGHRSVSWYQQTPGQGLQFLFEYFSETQRNKGNFPGRFSGRQFSNSRSEMNVSTLELGDSALYLCASSLGSGTANQPQHFGDGTRLSIL.

This chain joins TRBV4-2 and TRBJ2-5; checking the TCRdb D call of TRBD1 is not possible without DNA. The length of the CDR3 is 17 residues. The germline V gene has CDR1 LGHNA and CDR2 YNFKEQ. This CDR3 reads CASSQVAGLGVKETQYF.

The chain recombines TRBV19 with TRBJ2-3; with no DNA, the TCRdb D assignment of TRBD1 cannot be verified. The CDR3 runs 17 residues. Per the germline V gene, CDR1 is LNHDA and CDR2 is SQIVND (reference sequence). The CDR3 is CASSRLPTGVRTDTQYF.